This T cell receptor (beta chain) was captured in a study of cytomegalovirus exposure and HLA in healthy donors. Regarding the study as a whole: In a later analysis, HLA-associated beta chains showed higher expansion and lower generation probabilities than comparable chains. According to a later analysis, donors in an Asian-associated ancestry cluster reportedly had fewer N-insertions than the roughly 630-donor mean. In terms of immune exposure information, only CMV serostatus was available.

PCR primers comprised 60 Vbeta and 13 Jbeta primers. Using immunoSEQ multiplex PCR, the repertoire was profiled, and TCRdb retains in-frame clones only, with some absent. The repertoire holds roughly 140,000 clones, with over 75% as singletons. Unrecorded immune exposure was likely among donors, who were nominally healthy when sampled. As regards this clone: Its target is not known.

V shed 4 bases, J shed 2 bases, and the junction held 4 bases outside the gene matches. In germline, CDR1 is SGHNT, CDR2 YENEEA. This CDR3 is 15 amino acids long. The clonotype was recovered from a male donor in good health and CMV-seronegative. The chain joins TRBV11-3 to TRBJ1-1; TRBD1 matches 10 bases. The sample was PBMCs. CDR3 sequence reads: CASSSRTGGNTEAFF. The CDR3 DNA sequence: TGTGCCAGCAGCTCCCGGACAGGGGGAAACACTGAAGCTTTCTTT.